One T cell receptor beta chain is described in this entry. Its antigen is still unknown. The sample belongs to a study of glioma-infiltrating T cells after dendritic cell vaccination. Across the whole study: Dendritic cells derived from monocytes and pulsed with autologous tumor lysate formed the vaccine.

Indicated time point: after dendritic cell vaccination, including at tumor progression/relapse. Notes on the study in general: TCR clonality showed no direct relationship with survival.

The CDR3 extends over 14 amino acids. Germline V gene sequence: CDR1 SNHLY, CDR2 FYNNEI. V was clipped by 8 bases and J by 1 base; unmatched bases: 3. Sequenced by immunoSEQ multiplex PCR; TCRdb stores in-frame clones only, minus some. In the table there are about 82,000 clones, roughly 80% of which are singletons. The chain recombines TRBV2 with TRBJ2-2, with 8 bases that match TRBD1. This specimen was blood, taken after dendritic cell vaccination. The receptor was isolated from a human donor with glioblastoma. Here the CDR3 reads CASLDRENTGELFF. CDR3 bases: TGTGCCAGCCTGGACAGGGAGAACACCGGGGAGCTGTTTTTT.